The 26 T cell receptor beta chains presented below share a single source sample, sequenced in a study of blood T cell repertoires in COVID-19. The method was immunoSEQ multiplex PCR; TCRdb's version includes in-frame clones alone and lacks a portion of them. Of roughly 86,000 clones listed, about 85% are singletons. What was sequenced was peripheral blood. All receptors come from a man aged 45-65 years with acute or convalescent COVID-19.

The chain couples TRBV5-8 to TRBJ2-7, with D possibly being TRBD1 (5 bases). Germline CDR1 SGHTS, CDR2 YDEGEE. V was cut by 5 bases and J by 3 bases, with 15 bases left in between. CDR3 length: 14 residues. In nucleotides, the CDR3 is TGTGCCAGCAGACCACAGGCAGGCGGCTACGAGCAGTACTTC. As protein: CASRPQAGGYEQYF.

In DNA form, the CDR3 reads TGTGCCAGCCAGGCAGTGGCGGGAGCCGGAAACGAGCAGTACTTC. Residues: CASQAVAGAGNEQYF. The chain employs TRBV18 and TRBJ2-7; 7 positions match TRBD2. In germline, CDR1 is KGHSH, CDR2 LQKENI. The CDR3 has 15 amino acids. V shed 8 bases, J shed 5 bases, and the junction held 15 bases outside the gene matches.

The sample holds one count of this clone. J is TRBJ2-4 and V is TRBV18; possible D gene TRBD1, 6 bases. The CDR3 is 17 residues long. V lost 0 bases and J 2 bases, leaving 14 bases between the germline ends. The germline V gene has CDR1 KGHSH and CDR2 LQKENI. This CDR3 reads CASSPPTGGDTKNIQYF. CDR3 sequence (DNA): TGTGCCAGCTCACCACCTACTGGGGGCGACACCAAAAACATTCAGTACTTC.

V and J are TRBV6-5 and TRBJ1-3; the D gene is possibly TRBD1 (5 bases). Trimming shortened V by 2 bases and J by 6 bases, and 8 bases separated the two germline ends. The CDR3 is 13 amino acids. Germline CDR1 MNHEY, CDR2 SVGAGI. Here the CDR3 DNA reads TGTGCCAGCAGTTACCAGGGTGCAAACACCATATATTTT. Residues: CASSYQGANTIYF.

The chain joins TRBV3-1 (or the pseudogene TRBV3-2) to TRBJ2-7; 7 bases are a match to TRBD2. Germline V gives CDR1 LGHDT, CDR2 YNNKEL (reference sequence). The CDR3 extends over 19 amino acids. J gave up 0 bases and V 0 bases, and 14 bases lay outside the gene matches. The CDR3 region has the DNA TGTGCCAGCAGCCAAGATGCAGGGTCTGAGCGGGGTATCTCCTACGAGCAGTACTTC. Amino acids: CASSQDAGSERGISYEQYF.

The chain recombines TRBV6-4 with TRBJ1-2; perhaps TRBD1 as D (6 bases). Germline CDR1 reads MRHNA; CDR2 reads SNTAGT. The V end was cut by 9 bases, the J end by 4 bases, with 12 bases between. CDR3 length: 12 amino acids. The CDR3 DNA reads as TGTGCCAGTAACTTACAGGGCTATGGCTACACCTTC. Residues: CASNLQGYGYTF.

The chain combines TRBV6-5 with TRBJ2-7; TRBD1 matches at 9 bases. This CDR3 has 16 residues. Trimming removed 2 bases from V and 3 bases from J; junction bases left unmatched: 8. Germline CDR1 is MNHEY and CDR2 is SVGAGI. DNA for the CDR3: TGTGCCAGCAGTTACAGTCGACAGGGGGGAGGCTACGAGCAGTACTTC. Amino acid sequence: CASSYSRQGGGYEQYF.

The chain uses TRBV11-2 and TRBJ1-3; 7 bases match TRBD1. The germline V gene encodes CDR1 SGHAT and CDR2 FQNNGV. The CDR3 covers 14 residues. The trim removed 3 bases at V and 12 bases at J, leaving 11 bases unmatched. The CDR3 DNA follows: TGTGCCAGCAGCTTGGTTCGACAGGGTATTCACATATATTTT. Residues: CASSLVRQGIHIYF.

V and J are TRBV7-8 and TRBJ2-7, with a weak D call TRBD1 (7 bases). V was clipped by 3 bases and J by 5 bases, with 11 bases between them. The CDR3 contains 13 residues. Germline loops: CDR1 SGHVS, CDR2 FQNEAQ. The CDR3, as DNA: TGTGCCAGCAGCTTTGCAGGGGGGAACGAGCAGTACTTC. Protein product: CASSFAGGNEQYF.

This chain uses TRBV7-2 with TRBJ1-1, with 7 nucleotides matching TRBD1. Germline lookup yields CDR1 SGHTA and CDR2 FQGNSA. V trimming: 5 bases; J trimming: 0 bases; junction bases outside the gene matches: 9. The CDR3 contains 16 residues. The CDR3 region has the DNA TGTGCCAGCAGCCACCCCCTGACAGGGATGAACACTGAAGCTTTCTTT. Its translation is CASSHPLTGMNTEAFF.

This chain uses TRBV28 with TRBJ1-2; 7 bases fit TRBD1. Germline CDR1 MDHEN, CDR2 SYDVKM. V dropped 7 bases and J dropped 1; count of bases not matched to a gene: 3. The CDR3 is made up of 13 amino acids. The CDR3 protein is CASIGGSNYGYTF. Written as DNA, the CDR3 is TGTGCCAGCATAGGGGGCAGTAACTATGGCTACACCTTC.

This clone was seen a few times. The chain uses TRBV28 and TRBJ1-2, with D perhaps TRBD1 (6 bases). Germline values: CDR1 MDHEN, CDR2 SYDVKM. The CDR3 is made up of 14 amino acids. Between the trimmed V and J ends, which lost 6 bases and 4 bases, there was a span of 15 bases. CDR3 nucleotides: TGTGCCAGCAGCCTACAGGGTGCAAGCTATGGCTACACCTTC. It yields the protein CASSLQGASYGYTF.

The chain is built from TRBV30 and TRBJ1-4; D is unclear. V lost 5 bases to trimming and J lost 5 bases, with 12 bases between them. This CDR3 is built from 13 residues. Germline lookup yields CDR1 GTSNPN and CDR2 SVGIG (reference sequence). CDR3 region: CAWGYSGNEKLFF. In DNA, the CDR3 is TGTGCCTGGGGGTACAGCGGAAATGAAAAACTGTTTTTT.

The chain joins TRBV4-3 to TRBJ1-3; D is uncertain. Germline values: CDR1 LGHNA, CDR2 YSLEER. V shed 0 bases and J shed 4 bases, with 10 bases lying between them. The CDR3 sequence is 15 residues long. The CDR3 sequence: CASSQDGGAGNTIYF. In DNA, the CDR3 is TGCGCCAGCAGCCAAGATGGAGGTGCCGGAAACACCATATATTTT.

A few counts support this clone. The chain carries TRBV10-1 and TRBJ2-1; 11 bases map to TRBD2. The V gene end was trimmed by 2 bases and the J gene end by 5 bases; junction bases not matched to a gene: 8. The CDR3 runs 17 residues. Germline V gene sequence: CDR1 WNHNN, CDR2 SYGVQD (reference sequence). CDR3: CASSEVSGTSGNNEQFF. DNA for the CDR3: TGCGCCAGCAGTGAGGTATCCGGGACTAGCGGAAACAATGAGCAGTTCTTC.

The chain couples TRBV5-1 to TRBJ2-7; 11 bases line up with TRBD1. Germline CDR1 is SGHRS and CDR2 is YFSETQ. V trimming: 4 bases; J trimming: 5 bases; junction bases outside the gene matches: 5. The CDR3 spans 14 residues. The CDR3 spells CASSRTGGWDEQYF. CDR3 in DNA: TGCGCCAGCAGCCGGACAGGGGGCTGGGACGAGCAGTACTTC.

The chain employs TRBV3-1 (or the pseudogene TRBV3-2) and TRBJ2-3; 11 positions agree with TRBD2. Germline V gene lookup returns CDR1 LGHDT and CDR2 YNNKEL (reference sequence). V was clipped by 5 bases and J by 3 bases; unmatched bases: 7. The CDR3 consists of 16 residues. This CDR3 is CASSTQLAGETDTQYF. The DNA of the CDR3 is TGTGCCAGCAGCACACAACTAGCGGGAGAGACAGATACGCAGTATTTT.

This chain connects TRBV7-3 to TRBJ2-5; 13 bases are a match to TRBD2. Per germline, CDR1 SGHTA and CDR2 FQGTGA. The CDR3 is 16 residues long. Trimming removed 4 bases from V and 1 base from J; junction bases left unmatched: 3. CDR3 loop: CASSSGLAGVQETQYF. The DNA for the CDR3 is TGTGCCAGCAGCTCCGGACTAGCGGGAGTCCAAGAGACCCAGTACTTC.

The chain carries TRBV19 and TRBJ1-1; D remains unclear. Trimming pared 4 bases from V and 0 bases from J, leaving 9 bases between. Germline loops: CDR1 LNHDA, CDR2 SQIVND (reference sequence). CDR3 size: 14 residues. CDR3 loop: CASSNTRMNTEAFF. The CDR3, as DNA: TGTGCCAGTAGTAACACCAGAATGAACACTGAAGCTTTCTTT.

CDR3 sequence (DNA): TGTGCCATCAGTCAACAGGATGAGCAGTTCTTC. Protein product: CAISQQDEQFF. V usage is TRBV10-3 and J usage is TRBJ2-1; D possibly corresponds to TRBD1 (5 bases). V lost 5 bases and J lost 8, with 7 bases in between. The CDR3 has 11 residues. The germline V gene has CDR1 ENHRY and CDR2 SYGVKD.

V and J are TRBV29-1 and TRBJ1-1; 9 positions agree with TRBD1. Germline-derived CDR1 and CDR2 are SQVTM and ANQGSEA. The junction had 8 bases not matched to a gene; V was cut back by 4 bases and J by 5 bases. The CDR3 runs 14 residues. CDR3 protein: CSVVPQGASTEAFF. The DNA of the CDR3 is TGCAGCGTTGTTCCACAGGGGGCAAGTACTGAAGCTTTCTTT.

This chain joins TRBV7-8 and TRBJ2-1, with 12 bases identical to TRBD2. Losses at the gene ends were 5 bases for V and 4 bases for J; bases not matched to a gene: 9. The CDR3 has 17 amino acids. Looked up from germline, CDR1 is SGHVS and CDR2 is FQNEAQ. The chain's CDR3 is CASSLIPSGRGYNEQFF. In DNA, the CDR3 is TGTGCCAGCAGCCTCATCCCTAGCGGGAGGGGGTACAATGAGCAGTTCTTC.

This chain links TRBV20-1 with TRBJ2-7, with 10 bases identical to TRBD2. This CDR3 comprises 14 residues. After removal of 3 bases from V and 4 bases from J, the junction contained 6 bases not matched to a gene. Germline CDR1 is DFQATT and CDR2 is SNEGSKA (reference sequence). CDR3 region: CSASRASGSYEQYF. CDR3 bases: TGCAGTGCTAGTCGAGCTAGCGGGAGTTACGAGCAGTACTTC.

This sequence joins TRBV10-2 and TRBJ1-4, with D maybe TRBD1 (6 bases). This CDR3 is 13 amino acids long. Deletions cut 6 bases from V and 6 bases from J, with 11 bases between. CDR1 and CDR2 from the germline V gene are WSHSY and SAAADI. Written as DNA, the CDR3 is TGCGCCAGCAGAGGACAGTCGGATGAAAAACTGTTTTTT. It yields the protein CASRGQSDEKLFF.

This clone has a handful of counts. The chain recombines TRBV7-9 with TRBJ2-2; TRBD2 matches 7 bases. V lost 5 bases to trimming and J lost 5 bases; unmatched junction nucleotides: 8. Per the germline V gene, CDR1 is SEHNR and CDR2 is FQNEAQ (reference sequence). The CDR3 has 15 residues. The CDR3 here is CASSPPVSGTGELFF. The CDR3 nucleotides are TGTGCCAGCAGCCCCCCGGTTAGCGGGACCGGGGAGCTGTTTTTT.

V usage is TRBV20-1 and J usage is TRBJ2-5; 7 positions agree with TRBD1. Germline values: CDR1 DFQATT, CDR2 SNEGSKA (reference sequence). The CDR3 consists of 13 residues. The junction had 7 bases not matched to a gene; V was cut back by 3 bases and J by 6 bases. This chain's CDR3 is CSASPTGEKTQYF. CDR3 coding DNA: TGCAGTGCTAGTCCTACAGGGGAGAAGACCCAGTACTTC.